The sequence of this T cell receptor beta chain was determined in a study of T cell responses to AZD1222 COVID-19 vaccine. Study as a whole: Both about-4-week and about-12-week second-dose recipients were combined.

Clones were read by immunoSEQ multiplex PCR, and TCRdb kept only the in-frame ones, dropping some. The sample carries roughly 100,000 clones, 80% to 90% recorded once. Worth noting for this clone: The antigen is unknown.

Study conclusions and caveats: Just 5 to 7 AZD1222 recipients were seropositive at baseline.

CDR3 length equals 13 residues. V was trimmed by 2 bases and J by 7 bases, leaving 11 bases between them. The genes are TRBV12-3 or TRBV12-4 and TRBJ1-2; the D gene is possibly TRBD1 (6 bases). This specimen consisted of peripheral blood, obtained on day 0 of AZD1222 vaccination. This receptor was taken from an adult in good health. CDR3 DNA: TGTGCCAGCAGTTTAAATACAGGGACTGGCTACACCTTC. It is translated as CASSLNTGTGYTF.